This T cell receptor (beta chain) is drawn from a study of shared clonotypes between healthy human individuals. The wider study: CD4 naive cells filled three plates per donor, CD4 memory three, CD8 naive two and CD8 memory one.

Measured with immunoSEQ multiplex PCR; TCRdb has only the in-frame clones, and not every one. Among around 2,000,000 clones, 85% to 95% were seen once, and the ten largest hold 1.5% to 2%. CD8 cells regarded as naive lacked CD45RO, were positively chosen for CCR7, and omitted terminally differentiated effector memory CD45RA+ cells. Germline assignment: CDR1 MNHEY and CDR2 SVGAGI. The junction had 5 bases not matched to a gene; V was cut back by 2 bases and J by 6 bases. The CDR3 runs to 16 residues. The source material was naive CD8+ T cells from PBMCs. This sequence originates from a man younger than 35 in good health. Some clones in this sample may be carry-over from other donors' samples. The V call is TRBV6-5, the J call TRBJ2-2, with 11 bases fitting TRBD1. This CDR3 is CASSYARDRGSGELFF. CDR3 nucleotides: TGTGCCAGCAGTTACGCCCGGGACAGGGGGTCCGGGGAGCTGTTTTTT.